This T cell receptor (beta chain) is drawn from a study of human T cells and chemical hapten exposure. The wider study: The patients were mostly female; they had alopecia areata, totalis or universalis. Study outcomes and limitations: PT1 expanded TCR counts and patch test score were linked, and their correlation was positive.

TCRdb reprocessed the RACE reads with MiXCR, giving one entry per CDR3 protein. The table has under 130,000 distinct CDR3 sequences, around 34% seen once. Trimming removed 0 bases from V and 13 bases from J; junction bases left unmatched: 6. Germline V gene sequence: CDR1 MNHEY, CDR2 SVGAGI. The CDR3 loop spans 14 amino acids. Time point described: patch test 3, about 24 weeks after DPC sensitization. Treatment noted: therapeutic diphenylcyclopropenone sensitization with weekly scalp DPC. Donors were 18 to 70-year-old alopecia patients suitable for DPC. Total RNA was isolated from unfractionated whole blood. To note about this clonotype: Its target is unknown.

This TCR came from a man aged 35-49 years with alopecia areata. Some clones in this sample may be carry-over from other donors' samples. This specimen consisted of whole blood, obtained in connection with sensitization to the hapten diphenylcyclopropenone (DPC). This rearrangement joins TRBV6-5 to TRBJ2-2; the match to TRBD2 covers 9 bases. The CDR3 loop reads CASSYSGGRARLFF. CDR3 nucleotide sequence: TGTGCCAGCAGTTACTCTGGCGGGAGGGCCAGGCTGTTTTTT.